Sequencing of this TCR beta chain was carried out in a study of blood T cell repertoires in COVID-19. Study as a whole: Acute-phase and convalescent COVID-19 samples originated in the United States, Italy and Spain. T cells, B-cell-depleted T cells, or PBMCs provided the cDNA or gDNA that served as material.

Original processing notes: Researchers report that nucleated cell counts were estimated from reference gene primer amplification. Generated by immunoSEQ multiplex PCR, the TCRdb table keeps only in-frame clones and is missing some. V, J and clone size were drawn from that table, and D and trimming were deduced from the DNA. The data contain roughly 150,000 clones, under 95% of them seen just once; the ten biggest clones take up almost 5%. Unmatched junction bases numbered 5, after V lost 4 bases and J lost 6 bases. The germline CDR1 and CDR2 sequences are GTSNPN and SVGIG (reference sequence). This CDR3 is built from 14 residues. Followed longitudinally, the Seattle patients had been enrolled during active infection.

This receptor was taken from a man younger than 30 with COVID-19, enrolled during active disease. This chain connects TRBV30 to TRBJ1-4, with 10 bases lining up with TRBD1. Material: peripheral blood. The CDR3: CAWNRDRGYEKLFF. The CDR3 coding sequence is TGTGCCTGGAACCGGGACAGGGGATATGAAAAACTGTTTTTT.